A selection of T cell receptor beta chains follows, all from one sample in a study of blood T cell repertoires in COVID-19. Here immunoSEQ multiplex PCR was the method, and the copy in TCRdb shows in-frame clones only, minus some. The sample shows hundreds of thousands of clones, around 86% of them seen only once. Sequencing was done on a sample of peripheral blood. The receptors originated from a woman aged 45-59 years with COVID-19, enrolled during active disease. CDR3s include the opening cysteine and the closing phenylalanine or tryptophan. The D gene is left open where the match is weak. Expanded clones are given a class, and other clones once, few, many or no size at all.

v_gene	d_gene	j_gene	abundance	CDR3nt	CDR3aa
TRBV2	NA	TRBJ1-1	NA	TGTGCCAGCAGTGAAGCGCTTCAGGTACCTGAAGCTTTCTTT	CASSEALQVPEAFF
TRBV10-3	NA	TRBJ2-1	NA	TGTGCCATCAGTGAGTTCGAGTTCTTC	CAISEFEFF
TRBV27	TRBD1	TRBJ1-6	NA	TGTGCCAGCAGGACGGTACAGGGGATCTATAATTCACCCCTCCACTTT	CASRTVQGIYNSPLHF
TRBV7-3	TRBD2	TRBJ2-3	NA	TGTGCCAGCAGCTTATCCGGGAGGGCCTGGGGAGATACGCAGTATTTT	CASSLSGRAWGDTQYF
TRBV5-8	TRBD1	TRBJ1-5	few	TGTGCCAGCAGCTTTGGGACAGGGACCAATCAGCCCCAGCATTTT	CASSFGTGTNQPQHF
TRBV3-1/TRBV3-2	NA	TRBJ1-1	NA	TGTGCCAGCACCAAGACGACAGGGAACACTGAAGCTTTCTTT	CASTKTTGNTEAFF
TRBV7-8	TRBD2	TRBJ2-1	NA	TGTGCCAGCAGTCAGGGACTAGCGGGAGTCGGGGAGCAGTTCTTC	CASSQGLAGVGEQFF
TRBV6-5	NA	TRBJ2-2	NA	TGTGCCAGCAGTAGCTCCAGGGTACCCGGGGAGCTGTTTTTT	CASSSSRVPGELFF
TRBV5-1	TRBD2	TRBJ2-2	once	TGCGCCAGCAGCTGGCACGTCGGGAGGACGGACACCGGGGAGCTGTTTTTT	CASSWHVGRTDTGELFF
TRBV27	NA	TRBJ2-2	NA	TGTGCCAGCAGTTTCGAGGTCTCCACCGGGGAGCTGTTTTTT	CASSFEVSTGELFF
TRBV19	NA	TRBJ1-3	NA	TGTGCCAGTAGTGTTTACGGGACACCCTCTGGAAACACCATATATTTT	CASSVYGTPSGNTIYF
TRBV12-3/TRBV12-4	NA	TRBJ2-3	NA	TGTGCCAGCAGTTACTTTACAGATACGCAGTATTTT	CASSYFTDTQYF
TRBV6-5	NA	TRBJ1-2	once	TGTGCCAGCAGTTCCTACCTCGTCGGGGGTGGCTACACCTTC	CASSSYLVGGGYTF
TRBV25-1	TRBD1	TRBJ1-1	NA	TGTGCCAGCAGTGATGCCGGGACAGGGGGCACTGAAGCTTTCTTT	CASSDAGTGGTEAFF
TRBV4-2	TRBD2	TRBJ2-1	few	TGTGCCAGCAGCCAAGGACTAGCGGACTACAATGAGCAGTTCTTC	CASSQGLADYNEQFF
TRBV13	TRBD2	TRBJ2-7	NA	TGTGCCAGCAGCCTGAGAGCGGGAGGGCGGCAAGAGCAGTACTTC	CASSLRAGGRQEQYF
TRBV6-6	NA	TRBJ1-6	NA	TGTGCCAGCAGTTTACTCCCCTCCTATAATTCACCCCTCCACTTT	CASSLLPSYNSPLHF
TRBV15	TRBD1	TRBJ2-7	NA	TGTGCCACCAGCAGACCGGGACAGGTTTTCGAGCAGTACTTC	CATSRPGQVFEQYF
TRBV6-1	TRBD2	TRBJ2-7	NA	TGTGCCAGCAGTGTGGGGGCCCTTAGCGGGAGCCCCTACGAGCAGTACTTC	CASSVGALSGSPYEQYF
TRBV10-1	TRBD2	TRBJ2-7	NA	TGCGCCAGCAGCCCCCCAGCGGGAGGCCCCTCCGAGCAGTACTTC	CASSPPAGGPSEQYF
TRBV9	TRBD1	TRBJ1-1	NA	TGTGCCAGCAGCGTCGGACAGGCGGCCACTGAAGCTTTCTTT	CASSVGQAATEAFF
TRBV11-1	TRBD2	TRBJ2-3	NA	TGTGCCAGCAGACCGACTAGCGGTACCACAGATACGCAGTATTTT	CASRPTSGTTDTQYF
TRBV3-1/TRBV3-2	TRBD2	TRBJ2-1	once	TGTGCCAGCAGCCAAGAGGAGGGCGGGAGGGCCGATGAGCAGTTCTTC	CASSQEEGGRADEQFF
TRBV6-6	TRBD1	TRBJ2-7	NA	TGTGCCAGCAGTTTTACAGGGGGCTACGAGCAGTACTTC	CASSFTGGYEQYF
TRBV5-1	NA	TRBJ2-2	NA	TGCGCCAGCAGCGTACGTCACAGAAATACGAACACCGGGGAGCTGTTTTTT	CASSVRHRNTNTGELFF
TRBV6-6	TRBD1	TRBJ1-2	NA	TGTGCCAGCAGTTCGACAGGGCCCGCTTCTAACTATGGCTACACCTTC	CASSSTGPASNYGYTF
TRBV30	NA	TRBJ1-3	NA	TGTGCCTGGAGGCCAGGACACTCTGGAAACACCATATATTTT	CAWRPGHSGNTIYF
TRBV3-1/TRBV3-2	TRBD2	TRBJ2-3	NA	TGTGCCAGCAGCCAAGCCCGACTAGCGGGAGGGTCAGATACGCAGTATTTT	CASSQARLAGGSDTQYF
TRBV9	NA	TRBJ1-1	NA	TGTGCCAGCAGCGCAAAACAGGGATCCTATGACTACACTGAAGCTTTCTTT	CASSAKQGSYDYTEAFF
TRBV5-4	NA	TRBJ1-6	NA	TGTGCCAGCAGCCCCCACGTGGGGGGGTTGACACCCCTCCACTTT	CASSPHVGGLTPLHF
TRBV7-9	TRBD1	TRBJ1-3	NA	TGTGCCAGCAGACAGGGGGCATCAGGAAACACCATATATTTT	CASRQGASGNTIYF
TRBV3-1/TRBV3-2	NA	TRBJ2-2	NA	TGTGCCAGCAGCCAAGATGCGGGCGCCGGGGAGCTGTTTTTT	CASSQDAGAGELFF
TRBV5-6	NA	TRBJ2-3	NA	TGTGCCAGCAGCTTGAAACAGGGAGGGACAGATACGCAGTATTTT	CASSLKQGGTDTQYF
TRBV19	TRBD2	TRBJ2-7	NA	TGTGCCAGTAGTATCGGGATAGCGGGAGGCGAGCAGTACTTC	CASSIGIAGGEQYF
TRBV4-2	NA	TRBJ1-5	NA	TGTGCCAGCAGCCAAGAGGCGACAAATGGGGCTCAGCCCCAGCATTTT	CASSQEATNGAQPQHF
TRBV6-5	TRBD1	TRBJ2-7	NA	TGTGCCAGCAGGGCGGGACAGGGTCTCCCCGAGCAGTACTTC	CASRAGQGLPEQYF
TRBV6-5	NA	TRBJ2-6	NA	TGTGCCAGCAGTTACCGAGGGGGTGCTGGGGCCAACGTCCTGACTTTC	CASSYRGGAGANVLTF
TRBV7-9	TRBD1	TRBJ1-2	NA	TGTGCCAGCAGCACACAGGGGACACAGGGGGCCGGCTATGGCTACACCTTC	CASSTQGTQGAGYGYTF
TRBV6-5	NA	TRBJ2-7	once	TGTGCCAGCAGGGCGTCCGGGACAAACGAGCAGTACTTC	CASRASGTNEQYF
TRBV3-1/TRBV3-2	TRBD1	TRBJ1-5	once	TGTGCCAGCAGCCCGCAGTTAGGACAGGGGTCCGGGGGGCGCGATCAGCCCCAGCATTTT	CASSPQLGQGSGGRDQPQHF
TRBV7-2	TRBD2	TRBJ2-3	NA	TGTGCCAGCAGCTTTTCTGCGGGAGGGCCAAATACGCAGTATTTT	CASSFSAGGPNTQYF
TRBV9	TRBD2	TRBJ2-3	NA	TGTGCCAGCAGCGCCAGAGGCGGGAGGGCCATGACAGATACGCAGTATTTT	CASSARGGRAMTDTQYF
TRBV5-4	TRBD1	TRBJ1-1	NA	TGTGCCAGCAGCGGCACAGGGGGCAGGAACACTGAAGCTTTCTTT	CASSGTGGRNTEAFF
TRBV7-2	NA	TRBJ1-4	NA	TGTGCCAGCAGCTTAGCGGGCGCTAATGAAAAACTGTTTTTT	CASSLAGANEKLFF
TRBV24-1	TRBD2	TRBJ2-3	NA	TGTGCCACCAGTGACCCCGGGACTAGCGGGGGACCCACAGATACGCAGTATTTT	CATSDPGTSGGPTDTQYF
TRBV25-1	NA	TRBJ1-2	NA	TGTGCCAGCAGTGAATGGGCAGAAAACTATGGCTACACCTTC	CASSEWAENYGYTF
TRBV28	NA	TRBJ1-2	NA	TGTGCCAGCAGTCCCAGGGTAGATGATTTGTATGGCTACACCTTC	CASSPRVDDLYGYTF
TRBV7-2	TRBD2	TRBJ2-7	NA	TGTGCCAGCAGTCGACTAGCGGGGACCTACGAGCAGTACTTC	CASSRLAGTYEQYF
TRBV5-8	NA	TRBJ1-2	NA	TGTGCCAGCAGCTTGGCCGATAGCGATGGCTACACCTTC	CASSLADSDGYTF
TRBV7-9	NA	TRBJ1-2	NA	TGTGCCAGCAGCCCGGGGGGCCCAGCGGGGGGCTACACCTTC	CASSPGGPAGGYTF
TRBV5-1	TRBD2	TRBJ2-1	NA	TGCGCCAGCAGCTTGGAGGACGGGAGGGACAATGAGCAGTTCTTC	CASSLEDGRDNEQFF
TRBV5-1	TRBD2	TRBJ2-5	NA	TGCGCCAGCGGGGGGAGGGTCCAAGAGACCCAGTACTTC	CASGGRVQETQYF
TRBV11-2	NA	TRBJ1-2	NA	TGTGCCAGCAGCTTAGATTGGGGGACTCTCTACACCTTC	CASSLDWGTLYTF
TRBV9	NA	TRBJ2-3	NA	TGTGCCAGCGACCGGGACAATGCAGATACGCAGTATTTT	CASDRDNADTQYF
TRBV3-1/TRBV3-2	NA	TRBJ1-2	NA	TGTGCCAGCAGTCTTGCAGGTTATGGCTACACCTTC	CASSLAGYGYTF
TRBV30	NA	TRBJ2-4	NA	TGTGCCTGGGCCCCCCAGAAAAACATTCAGTACTTC	CAWAPQKNIQYF
TRBV7-3	NA	TRBJ1-1	NA	TGTGCCAGCAGCTTACGACGGGGGAACACTGAAGCTTTCTTT	CASSLRRGNTEAFF
TRBV30	TRBD2	TRBJ2-7	NA	TGTGCCTGGAGTCCCCTTAGTAATAGCGGGCTCGACGAGCAGTACTTC	CAWSPLSNSGLDEQYF
TRBV5-1	TRBD1	TRBJ2-7	NA	TGCGCCAGCACCTCGACAGGGGGTACCTACGAGCAGTACTTC	CASTSTGGTYEQYF